This passage covers 30 T cell receptor beta chains from one sample sequenced in a study of a mutant IDH1 vaccine in newly diagnosed glioma. Time point specified: baseline, week 1 (first vaccination visit). Treatment meaning: pre-vaccination baseline after standard-of-care therapy. Generated by immunoSEQ multiplex PCR, the TCRdb table keeps only in-frame clones and is missing some. The sample lists 70,000 to 100,000 clones; roughly 80% were seen once. The source was PBMCs, collected from a glioma patient treated with radiotherapy, temozolomide or both. The origin of the receptors is a man aged 35-49 years with glioma. Some clones in this sample may be carry-over from other donors' samples.

This sequence joins TRBV5-5 and TRBJ2-1; D ambiguous. This CDR3 comprises 13 residues. Germline V gene data show CDR1 as SGHKS and CDR2 as YYEKEE (reference sequence). Trimming stripped 4 bases from V and 5 bases from J, with 10 bases between. This CDR3 reads CASSPPTDNEQFF. CDR3 bases: TGTGCCAGCAGCCCTCCAACCGACAATGAGCAGTTCTTC.

The rearrangement links TRBV9 to TRBJ1-2; no firm D call. Trimming removed 3 bases from V and 4 bases from J, with 16 bases in between. The CDR3 is made up of 15 amino acids. Germline V gives CDR1 SGDLS, CDR2 YYNGEE. The CDR3 loop is CASSAHQRETYGYTF. CDR3 bases: TGTGCCAGCAGCGCCCACCAGAGGGAAACCTATGGCTACACCTTC.

The chain recombines TRBV19 with TRBJ2-7; D is unclear. Germline loops: CDR1 LNHDA, CDR2 SQIVND (reference sequence). CDR3 length equals 13 residues. V gave up 6 bases and J gave up 4 bases, with 13 bases separating them. The CDR3 DNA reads as TGTGCCAGTAGCTCCCAGAATTTATACGAGCAGTACTTC. It yields the protein CASSSQNLYEQYF.

The chain links TRBV14 to TRBJ1-2; 7 bases fit TRBD1. Germline-derived CDR1 and CDR2 are SGHDN and FVKESK. The CDR3 covers 14 residues. J was trimmed by 10 bases and V by 2 bases; bases with no gene match: 10. The CDR3 DNA follows: TGTGCCAGCAGCCAACAACAGGGGAAATTCTCCTACACCTTC. Protein product: CASSQQQGKFSYTF.

This clone was found a few times. This chain links TRBV2 with TRBJ1-1; D is perhaps TRBD1 (6 bases). The CDR3 runs to 12 residues. The germline V gene has CDR1 SNHLY and CDR2 FYNNEI. The germline V and J ends were trimmed by 7 bases and 11 bases, with 17 bases remaining between them. The CDR3 DNA follows: TGTGCCAGCAATCAGGGGCCCTTTGGCGCTTTCTTT. Protein: CASNQGPFGAFF.

This rearrangement joins TRBV13 to TRBJ1-1, with D tentatively TRBD1 (5 bases). The V and J ends lost 8 bases and 4 bases respectively, with 11 bases between them. The CDR3 has 12 amino acids. In germline, CDR1 is PRHDT, CDR2 FYEKMQ (reference sequence). The chain's CDR3 is CASRSGTTEAFF. CDR3 sequence (DNA): TGTGCCAGCCGGTCGGGGACCACTGAAGCTTTCTTT.

J is TRBJ2-7 and V is TRBV2; perhaps TRBD2 as D (5 bases). Per the germline V gene, CDR1 is SNHLY and CDR2 is FYNNEI. The CDR3 is 12 amino acids. Trimming took off 7 bases at V and 2 bases at J, with 9 bases between the two ends. The CDR3 sequence: CASTSGTYEQYF. The CDR3 DNA sequence: TGTGCCAGCACGAGCGGAACCTACGAGCAGTACTTC.

This clone was observed a few times. CDR3 sequence: CASSPRNLEGTGELFF. The CDR3 nucleotides are TGTGCCAGCTCACCACGTAACCTCGAAGGCACCGGGGAGCTGTTTTTT. This sequence joins TRBV18 and TRBJ2-2; D remains unclear. V lost 1 base and J 4 bases, leaving 13 bases between the germline ends. This CDR3 comprises 16 residues. Germline CDR1 and CDR2: KGHSH and LQKENI.

This chain connects TRBV10-2 to TRBJ1-1; the D gene is possibly TRBD1 (6 bases). The CDR3 has 14 amino acids. The V end was cut by 0 bases, the J end by 7 bases, with 12 bases between. Germline-derived CDR1 and CDR2 are WSHSY and SAAADI. For the CDR3, the DNA is TGCGCCAGCAGTGAGTCGGGGGGGGGCAGTGAAGCTTTCTTT. This translates into CASSESGGGSEAFF.

CDR3 residues: CASSTLVTSNTEAFF. In DNA form, the CDR3 reads TGTGCCAGTAGTACCCTGGTGACTTCGAACACTGAAGCTTTCTTT. V usage is TRBV19 and J usage is TRBJ1-1, with D uncertain. The CDR3 covers 15 residues. Trimming stripped 4 bases from V and 1 base from J, with 13 bases between. CDR1 and CDR2 (germline): LNHDA, SQIVND (reference sequence).

The CDR3 protein is CASSSDRGQSPLHF. In DNA form, the CDR3 reads TGTGCCAGCAGCTCGGACAGGGGGCAATCACCCCTCCACTTT. The chain has TRBV9 and TRBJ1-6, with 11 bases matching TRBD1. CDR3 length: 14 amino acids. Germline V CDR1 and CDR2: SGDLS, YYNGEE. The V gene end was trimmed by 4 bases and the J gene end by 10 bases; junction bases not matched to a gene: 4. The whole variable domain, remainder taken from reference TRBV9 and TRBJ1-6, is DSGVTQTPKHLITATGQRVTLRCSPRSGDLSVYWYQQSLDQGLQFLIQYYNGEERAKGNILERFSAQQFPDLHSELNLSSLELGDSALYFCASSSDRGQSPLHFGNGTRLTVT.

The J gene is TRBJ1-6, the V gene TRBV6-5; perhaps TRBD1 as D (5 bases). Trimming left V 6 bases short and J 14 bases short, with 11 bases between. The V gene's germline CDR1 is MNHEY and CDR2 SVGAGI. This CDR3 comprises 11 residues. CDR3 amino acids: CASSARGALHF. The CDR3 DNA reads TGTGCCAGCAGCGCACGAGGGGCCCTCCACTTT.

The gene calls are TRBV7-9 and TRBJ1-2; TRBD1 agrees at 7 bases. The CDR3 consists of 17 residues. Per germline, CDR1 SEHNR and CDR2 FQNEAQ (reference sequence). V lost 5 bases, J lost 4 bases, and 16 bases stayed unmatched. The CDR3 region is CASSTNRDSDPGYGYTF. The CDR3 DNA is TGTGCCAGCAGCACCAACCGGGACAGCGACCCGGGCTATGGCTACACCTTC.

V gene TRBV4-2 combines with J gene TRBJ2-2, with unresolved D. The CDR3 has 15 residues. The germline V gene has CDR1 LGHNA and CDR2 YNFKEQ. Deletions cut 1 base from V and 0 bases from J, with 6 bases between. CDR3 coding DNA: TGTGCCAGCAGCCAAGGACCAACGAACACCGGGGAGCTGTTTTTT. Encoded protein: CASSQGPTNTGELFF.

This clone was recorded a few times. The chain joins TRBV7-9 to TRBJ2-7; 9 nucleotides match TRBD1. Germline V lookup: CDR1 SEHNR, CDR2 FQNEAQ (reference sequence). The CDR3 loop spans 13 amino acids. J gave up 4 bases and V 6 bases, and 4 bases lay outside the gene matches. The CDR3 sequence is CASRPGQGYEQYF. The CDR3, as DNA: TGTGCCAGCAGACCGGGACAGGGATACGAGCAGTACTTC. Together with reference TRBV7-9 and TRBJ2-7, the CDR3 gives the full variable domain: DTGVSQNPRHKITKRGQNVTFRCDPISEHNRLYWYRQTLGQGPEFLTYFQNEAQLEKSRLLSDRFSAERPKGSFSTLEIQRTEQGDSAMYLCASRPGQGYEQYFGPGTRLTVT.

The genes are TRBV30 and TRBJ2-7; 8 nucleotides align to TRBD1. The CDR3 has 12 amino acids. Germline assignment: CDR1 GTSNPN and CDR2 SVGIG (reference sequence). Trimming at V came to 5 bases and at J to 5 bases, leaving 5 bases not matched to a gene. As DNA, the CDR3 is TGTGCCTGGGACAGGGGAGATAACGAGCAGTACTTC. It translates to CAWDRGDNEQYF.

The chain links TRBV30 to TRBJ1-4; D perhaps matches TRBD1 (6 bases). The CDR3 is made up of 13 amino acids. V lost 0 bases and J 12 bases, leaving 14 bases between the germline ends. Germline V lookup: CDR1 GTSNPN, CDR2 SVGIG (reference sequence). The CDR3 DNA reads TGTGCCTGGAGTGTACATGGGGGGCTGGAACTGTTTTTT. This codes for CAWSVHGGLELFF.

The rearrangement joins TRBV19 to TRBJ2-3; D unresolved. With 3 bases removed from V and 1 base from J, the gap between germline ends came to 8 bases. The CDR3 is made up of 14 amino acids. Per germline, CDR1 LNHDA and CDR2 SQIVND (reference sequence). CDR3: CASSIGSGTDTQYF. The CDR3 DNA is TGTGCCAGTAGTATTGGGTCCGGCACAGATACGCAGTATTTT.

This clone showed up just a few times. The rearrangement joins TRBV7-9 to TRBJ1-2; D not resolved. Germline V gene data show CDR1 as SEHNR and CDR2 as FQNEAQ (reference sequence). The CDR3 totals 14 residues. The ends were cut back, 3 bases at V and 5 bases at J, with 13 bases in the middle. CDR3 in amino acids: CASSFPSWQYGYTF. The CDR3, as DNA: TGTGCCAGCAGCTTCCCGTCGTGGCAGTATGGCTACACCTTC.

The chain couples TRBV2 to TRBJ2-5; the D is unclear. The CDR3 runs 10 residues. The germline gives CDR1 SNHLY, CDR2 FYNNEI. Trimming left V 3 bases short and J 9 bases short, with 5 bases between. The CDR3 spells CASSEAAQYF. Here the CDR3 DNA reads TGTGCCAGCAGTGAGGCGGCCCAGTACTTC.

The rearrangement joins TRBV9 to TRBJ2-1, with D hard to call. Germline V gene lookup returns CDR1 SGDLS and CDR2 YYNGEE. CDR3 length equals 14 residues. V lost 0 bases, J lost 5 bases, and 9 bases lay in between. CDR3 in DNA: TGTGCCAGCAGCGTAGTCTCGCAAAACAATGAGCAGTTCTTC. Translating it yields CASSVVSQNNEQFF.

The chain has TRBV5-1 and TRBJ2-7; 8 nucleotides line up with TRBD1. Germline lookup yields CDR1 SGHRS and CDR2 YFSETQ. The V gene end was trimmed by 0 bases and the J gene end by 3 bases; junction bases not matched to a gene: 8. This CDR3 is 16 amino acids long. Here the CDR3 DNA reads TGCGCCAGCAGCTTGGCCGAGCCCGGACAGGGCTACGAGCAGTACTTC. It is translated as CASSLAEPGQGYEQYF.

This chain uses TRBV18 with TRBJ2-7; TRBD1 agrees at 8 bases. The junction had 8 bases not matched to a gene; V was cut back by 2 bases and J by 5 bases. This CDR3 spans 15 amino acids. Germline V gene sequence: CDR1 KGHSH, CDR2 LQKENI. The CDR3 nucleotides are TGTGCCAGCTCACCAGACAGGGGATTGAGAGACGAGCAGTACTTC. Protein sequence: CASSPDRGLRDEQYF.

The chain employs TRBV5-4 and TRBJ2-1; 10 nucleotides match TRBD2. Germline V gene lookup returns CDR1 SGHNT and CDR2 YYREEE (reference sequence). V lost 0 bases, J lost 10 bases, and 7 bases stayed unmatched. The CDR3 extends over 15 amino acids. CDR3 coding DNA: TGTGCCAGCAGCTTGGCGCTAGCGGGGGCCCGGGAGCAGTTCTTC. Translation gives CASSLALAGAREQFF.

The rearrangement joins TRBV12-5 to TRBJ1-5; 8 nucleotides line up with TRBD1. Germline values: CDR1 LGHNT, CDR2 FRNRAP. The ends lost 6 bases at V and 5 bases at J; junction bases unmatched: 6. The CDR3 has 14 residues. The CDR3 reads CASGRDRFDQPQHF. The CDR3 nucleotides read TGTGCTAGTGGACGGGACAGGTTCGATCAGCCCCAGCATTTT.

CDR3 bases: TGTGCCAGCAACTCTCTGGGGGGGTTCTCCTACGAGCAGTACTTC. Translation gives CASNSLGGFSYEQYF. The V and J genes are TRBV5-6 and TRBJ2-7; 7 nucleotides match TRBD2. Germline lookup yields CDR1 SGHDT and CDR2 YYEEEE. CDR3 size: 15 residues. The V segment lost 6 bases and the J segment 0 bases; nucleotides outside the gene matches: 9.

This clone was observed a single time. The chain uses TRBV7-6 and TRBJ1-1; D possibly corresponds to TRBD1 (5 bases). The CDR3 sequence is 15 residues long. Germline CDR1 and CDR2: SGHVS and FNYEAQ. The V gene lost 5 bases and the J gene lost 1 base, with 14 bases spanning the gap. CDR3 DNA sequence: TGTGCCAGCAGCCCCGAGGGACTGCCGAACACTGAAGCTTTCTTT. This encodes CASSPEGLPNTEAFF.

The CDR3 spells CASSSTGQGAYEQYF. CDR3 bases: TGCGCCAGCAGCTCTACCGGACAGGGGGCCTACGAGCAGTACTTC. The rearrangement links TRBV5-1 to TRBJ2-7, with 10 bases aligning to TRBD1. The CDR3 runs to 15 residues. The V gene end was trimmed by 3 bases and the J gene end by 2 bases; junction bases not matched to a gene: 5. The germline CDR1 and CDR2 sequences are SGHRS and YFSETQ. Full variable domain (missing parts from reference TRBV5-1 and TRBJ2-7): KAGVTQTPRYLIKTRGQQVTLSCSPISGHRSVSWYQQTPGQGLQFLFEYFSETQRNKGNFPGRFSGRQFSNSRSEMNVSTLELGDSALYLCASSSTGQGAYEQYFGPGTRLTVT.

The chain is built from TRBV30 and TRBJ2-1; D unresolved. There are 13 residues in the CDR3. CDR1 is GTSNPN, CDR2 SVGIG, per germline (reference sequence). V lost 4 bases and J lost 5, with 12 bases in between. CDR3 sequence: CAWNRRVHNEQFF. In DNA form, the CDR3 reads TGTGCCTGGAACCGTAGGGTACACAATGAGCAGTTCTTC. Variable domain in full (rest from reference TRBV30 and TRBJ2-1): SQTIHQWPATLVQPVGSPLSLECTVEGTSNPNLYWYRQAAGRGLQLLFYSVGIGQISSEVPQNLSASRPQDRQFILSSKKLLLSDSGFYLCAWNRRVHNEQFFGPGTRLTVL.

V gene TRBV6-5 combines with J gene TRBJ1-2; weak D call: TRBD1 (5 bases). The CDR3 covers 15 residues. Germline V gene lookup returns CDR1 MNHEY and CDR2 SVGAGI. Trimming removed 0 bases at V and 2 bases at J, with 10 bases between. The CDR3 DNA sequence: TGTGCCAGCAGTTACTCGGGAGGGGCGAACTATGGCTACACCTTC. As protein: CASSYSGGANYGYTF.